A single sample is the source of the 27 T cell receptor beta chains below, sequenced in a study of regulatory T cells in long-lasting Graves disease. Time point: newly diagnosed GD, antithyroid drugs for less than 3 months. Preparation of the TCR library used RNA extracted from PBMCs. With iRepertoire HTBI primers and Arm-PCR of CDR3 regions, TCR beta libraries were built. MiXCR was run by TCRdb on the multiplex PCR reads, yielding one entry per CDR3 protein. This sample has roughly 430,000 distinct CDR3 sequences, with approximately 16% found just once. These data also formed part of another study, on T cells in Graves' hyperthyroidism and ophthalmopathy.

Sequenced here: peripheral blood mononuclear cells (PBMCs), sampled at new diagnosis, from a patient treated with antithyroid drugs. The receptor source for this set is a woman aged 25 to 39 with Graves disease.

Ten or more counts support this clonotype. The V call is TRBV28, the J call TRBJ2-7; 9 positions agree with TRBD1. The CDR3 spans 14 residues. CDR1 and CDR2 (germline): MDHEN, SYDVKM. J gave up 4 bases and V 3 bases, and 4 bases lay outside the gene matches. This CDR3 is CASSFPDRGYEQYF. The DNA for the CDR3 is TGTGCCAGCAGTTTCCCTGACAGGGGGTACGAGCAGTACTTC. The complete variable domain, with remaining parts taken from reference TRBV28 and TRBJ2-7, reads DVKVTQSSRYLVKRTGEKVFLECVQDMDHENMFWYRQDPGLGLRLIYFSYDVKMKEKGDIPEGYSVSREKKERFSLILESASTNQTSMYLCASSFPDRGYEQYFGPGTRLTVT.

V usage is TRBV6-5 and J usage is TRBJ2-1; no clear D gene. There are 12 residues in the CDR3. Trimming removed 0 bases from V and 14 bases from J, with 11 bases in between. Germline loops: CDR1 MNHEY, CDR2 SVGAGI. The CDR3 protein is CASSYSKSREFF. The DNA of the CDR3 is TGTGCCAGCAGTTACTCGAAAAGTCGTGAGTTCTTC.

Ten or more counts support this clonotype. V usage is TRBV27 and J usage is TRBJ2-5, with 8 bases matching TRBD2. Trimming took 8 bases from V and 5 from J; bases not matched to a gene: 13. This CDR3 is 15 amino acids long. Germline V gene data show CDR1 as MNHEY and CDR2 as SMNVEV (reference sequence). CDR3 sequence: CASGPGLGGQETQYF. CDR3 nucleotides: TGTGCCAGCGGTCCGGGACTAGGAGGACAGGAGACCCAGTACTTC.

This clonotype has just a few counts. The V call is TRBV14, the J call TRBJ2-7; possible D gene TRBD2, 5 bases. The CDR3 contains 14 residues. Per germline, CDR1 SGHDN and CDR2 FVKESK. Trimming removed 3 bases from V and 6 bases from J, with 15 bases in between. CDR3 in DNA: TGTGCCAGCAGCCACTCTGCTAGGAGGAGCGAGCAGTACTTC. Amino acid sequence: CASSHSARRSEQYF.

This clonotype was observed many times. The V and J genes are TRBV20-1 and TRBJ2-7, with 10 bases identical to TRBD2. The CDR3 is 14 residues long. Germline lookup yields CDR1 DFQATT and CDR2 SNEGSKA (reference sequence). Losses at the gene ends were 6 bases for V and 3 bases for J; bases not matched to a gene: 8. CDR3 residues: CSAIGLAVDYEQYF. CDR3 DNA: TGCAGTGCCATCGGACTAGCGGTAGACTACGAGCAGTACTTC.

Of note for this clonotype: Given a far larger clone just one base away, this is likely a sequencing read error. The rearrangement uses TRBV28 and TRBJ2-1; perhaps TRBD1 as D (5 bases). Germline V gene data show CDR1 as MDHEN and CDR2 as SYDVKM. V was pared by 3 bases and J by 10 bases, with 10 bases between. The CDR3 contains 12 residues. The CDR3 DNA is TGTGCCAGCAGTTTCAGGGTCTACGAGCAGTTCTTC. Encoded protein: CASSFRVYEQFF.

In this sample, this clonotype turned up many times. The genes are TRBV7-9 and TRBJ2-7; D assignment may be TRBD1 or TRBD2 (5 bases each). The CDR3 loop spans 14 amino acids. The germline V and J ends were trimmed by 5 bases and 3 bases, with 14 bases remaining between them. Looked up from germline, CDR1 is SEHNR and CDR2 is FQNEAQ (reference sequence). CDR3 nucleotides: TGTGCCAGCAGCCCCGGGACCATTTTCTACGAGCAGTACTTC. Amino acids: CASSPGTIFYEQYF.

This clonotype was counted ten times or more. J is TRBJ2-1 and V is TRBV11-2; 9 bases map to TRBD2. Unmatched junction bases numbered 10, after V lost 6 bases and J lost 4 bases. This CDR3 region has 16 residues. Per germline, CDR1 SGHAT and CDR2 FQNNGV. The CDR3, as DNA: TGTGCCAGCAGGACCTTAGCGGGAGTCGGGTACAATGAGCAGTTCTTC. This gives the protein CASRTLAGVGYNEQFF. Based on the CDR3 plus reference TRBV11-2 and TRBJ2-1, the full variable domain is EAGVAQSPRYKIIEKRQSVAFWCNPISGHATLYWYQQILGQGPKLLIQFQNNGVVDDSQLPKDRFSAERLKGVDSTLKIQPAKLEDSAVYLCASRTLAGVGYNEQFFGPGTRLTVL.

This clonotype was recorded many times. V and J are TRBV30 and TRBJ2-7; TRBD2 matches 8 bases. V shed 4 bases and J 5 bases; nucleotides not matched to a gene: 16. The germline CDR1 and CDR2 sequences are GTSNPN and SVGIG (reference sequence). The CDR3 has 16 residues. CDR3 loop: CAWTTPGGGRNNEQYF. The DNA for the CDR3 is TGTGCCTGGACGACCCCTGGAGGCGGGAGGAACAACGAGCAGTACTTC.

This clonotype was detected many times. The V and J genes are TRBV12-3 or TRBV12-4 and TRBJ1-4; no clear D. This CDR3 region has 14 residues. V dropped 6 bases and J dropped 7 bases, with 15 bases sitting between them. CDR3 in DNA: TGTGCCAGCAGCTCTGCCGGGCTCGGTGAAAAACTGTTTTTT. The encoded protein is CASSSAGLGEKLFF.

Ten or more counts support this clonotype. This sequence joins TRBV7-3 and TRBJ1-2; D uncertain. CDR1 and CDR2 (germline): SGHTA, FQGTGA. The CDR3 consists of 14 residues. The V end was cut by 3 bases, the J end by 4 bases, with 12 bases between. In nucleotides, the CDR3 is TGTGCCAGCAGCTTCGACGATCCAGCCTATGGCTACACCTTC. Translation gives CASSFDDPAYGYTF.

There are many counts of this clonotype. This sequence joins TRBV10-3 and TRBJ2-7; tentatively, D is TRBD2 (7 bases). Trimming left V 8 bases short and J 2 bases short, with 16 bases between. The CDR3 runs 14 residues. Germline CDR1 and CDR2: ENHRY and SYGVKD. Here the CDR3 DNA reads TGTGCCATCGGGGGGGGGACACTAGCCTACGAGCAGTACTTC. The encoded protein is CAIGGGTLAYEQYF.

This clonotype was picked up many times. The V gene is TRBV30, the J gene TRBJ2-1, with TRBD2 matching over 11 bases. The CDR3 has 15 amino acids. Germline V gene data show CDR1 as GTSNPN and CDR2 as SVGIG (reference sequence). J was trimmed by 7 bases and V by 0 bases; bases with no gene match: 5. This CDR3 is CAWSVLAGDANEQFF. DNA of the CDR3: TGTGCCTGGAGTGTACTAGCGGGAGATGCGAATGAGCAGTTCTTC.

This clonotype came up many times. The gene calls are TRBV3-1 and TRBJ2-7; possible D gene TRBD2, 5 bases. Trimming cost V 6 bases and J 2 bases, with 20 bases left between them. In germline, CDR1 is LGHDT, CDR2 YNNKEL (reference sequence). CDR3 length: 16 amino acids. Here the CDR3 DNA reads TGTGCCAGCAGTCCGGATCCGAGAGGGATAGCCTACGAGCAGTACTTC. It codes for CASSPDPRGIAYEQYF.

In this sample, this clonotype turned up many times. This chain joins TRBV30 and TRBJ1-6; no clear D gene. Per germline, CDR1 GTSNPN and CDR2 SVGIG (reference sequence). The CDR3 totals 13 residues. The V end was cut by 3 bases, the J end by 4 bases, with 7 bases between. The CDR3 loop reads CAWRTEYNSPLHF. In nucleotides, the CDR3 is TGTGCCTGGAGGACGGAGTATAATTCACCCCTCCACTTT.

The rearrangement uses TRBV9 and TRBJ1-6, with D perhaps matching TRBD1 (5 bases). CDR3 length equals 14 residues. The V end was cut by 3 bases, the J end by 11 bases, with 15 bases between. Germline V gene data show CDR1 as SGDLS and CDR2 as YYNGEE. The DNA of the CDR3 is TGTGCCAGCAGCGAGGGACTTAGCAGGGCACCCCTCCACTTT. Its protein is CASSEGLSRAPLHF.

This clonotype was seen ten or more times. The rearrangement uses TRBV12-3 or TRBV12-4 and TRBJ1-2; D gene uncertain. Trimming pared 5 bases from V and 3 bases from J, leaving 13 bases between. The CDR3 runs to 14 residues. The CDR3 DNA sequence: TGTGCCAGCAGTCAATCCGGACGGTACTATGGCTACACCTTC. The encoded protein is CASSQSGRYYGYTF.

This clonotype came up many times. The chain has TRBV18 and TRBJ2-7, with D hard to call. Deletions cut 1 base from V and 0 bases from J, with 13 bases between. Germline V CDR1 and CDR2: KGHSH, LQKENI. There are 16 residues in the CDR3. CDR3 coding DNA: TGTGCCAGCTCACCACGGCAACTGTCAAGCTCCTACGAGCAGTACTTC. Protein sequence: CASSPRQLSSSYEQYF. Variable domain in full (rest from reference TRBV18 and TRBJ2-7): NAGVMQNPRHLVRRRGQEARLRCSPMKGHSHVYWYRQLPEEGLKFMVYLQKENIIDESGMPKERFSAEFPKEGPSILRIQQVVRGDSAAYFCASSPRQLSSSYEQYFGPGTRLTVT.

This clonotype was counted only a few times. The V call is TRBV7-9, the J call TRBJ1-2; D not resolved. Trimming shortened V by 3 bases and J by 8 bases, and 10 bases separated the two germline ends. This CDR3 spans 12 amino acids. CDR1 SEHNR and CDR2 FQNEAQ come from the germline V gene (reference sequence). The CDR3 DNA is TGTGCCAGCAGCTTCCCGGTGGACGGCTACACCTTC. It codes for CASSFPVDGYTF.

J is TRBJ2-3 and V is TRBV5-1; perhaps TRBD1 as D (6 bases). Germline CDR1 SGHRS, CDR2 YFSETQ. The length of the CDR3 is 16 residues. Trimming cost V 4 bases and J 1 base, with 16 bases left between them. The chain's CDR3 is CASSQAGTQGTDTQYF. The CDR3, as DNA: TGCGCCAGCAGCCAGGCTGGGACACAAGGCACAGATACGCAGTATTTT.

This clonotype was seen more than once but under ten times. As DNA, the CDR3 is TGTGCCAGTCATTCTGAGTCGGTGAATGAGCAGTTCTTC. It codes for CASHSESVNEQFF. The chain uses TRBV19 and TRBJ2-1; D not resolved. V dropped 8 bases and J dropped 7 bases, with 15 bases sitting between them. The CDR3 is 13 residues long. Germline V gene data show CDR1 as LNHDA and CDR2 as SQIVND (reference sequence).

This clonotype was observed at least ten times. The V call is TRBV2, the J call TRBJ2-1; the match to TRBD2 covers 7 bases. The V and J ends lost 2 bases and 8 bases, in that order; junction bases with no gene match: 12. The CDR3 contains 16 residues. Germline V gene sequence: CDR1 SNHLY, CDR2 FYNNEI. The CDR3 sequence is CASSEFKWEGSHEQFF. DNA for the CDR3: TGTGCCAGCAGTGAATTTAAGTGGGAGGGTAGCCATGAGCAGTTCTTC. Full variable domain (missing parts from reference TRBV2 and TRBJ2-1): EPEVTQTPSHQVTQMGQEVILRCVPISNHLYFYWYRQILGQKVEFLVSFYNNEISEKSEIFDDQFSVERPDGSNFTLKIRSTKLEDSAMYFCASSEFKWEGSHEQFFGPGTRLTVL.

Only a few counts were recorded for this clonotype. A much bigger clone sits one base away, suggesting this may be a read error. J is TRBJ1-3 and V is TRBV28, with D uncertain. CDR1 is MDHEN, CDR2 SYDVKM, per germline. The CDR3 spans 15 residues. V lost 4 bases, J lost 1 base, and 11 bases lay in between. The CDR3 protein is CASSSGTASGNTIYF. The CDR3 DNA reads TGTGCCAGCAGTTCGGGTACGGCTTCTGGAAACACCATATATTTT.

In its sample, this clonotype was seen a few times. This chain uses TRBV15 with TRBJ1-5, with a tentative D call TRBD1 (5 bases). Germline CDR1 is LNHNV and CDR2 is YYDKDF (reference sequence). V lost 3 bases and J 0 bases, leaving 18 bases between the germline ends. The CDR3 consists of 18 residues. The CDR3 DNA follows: TGTGCCACCAGCAGCCCCGAGACGGACAAGAATAGCAATCAGCCCCAGCATTTT. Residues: CATSSPETDKNSNQPQHF.

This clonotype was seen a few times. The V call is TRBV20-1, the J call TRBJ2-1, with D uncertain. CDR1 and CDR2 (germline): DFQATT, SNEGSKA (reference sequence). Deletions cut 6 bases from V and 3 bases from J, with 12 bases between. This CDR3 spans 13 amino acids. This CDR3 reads CSATPSYYNEQFF. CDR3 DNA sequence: TGCAGTGCAACTCCGAGTTACTACAATGAGCAGTTCTTC.

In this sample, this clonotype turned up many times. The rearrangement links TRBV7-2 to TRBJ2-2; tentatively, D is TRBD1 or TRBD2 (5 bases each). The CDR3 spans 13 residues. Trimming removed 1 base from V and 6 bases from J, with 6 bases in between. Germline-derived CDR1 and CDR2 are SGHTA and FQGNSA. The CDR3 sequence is CASSLGGSGELFF. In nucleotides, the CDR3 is TGTGCCAGCAGCTTAGGGGGGTCCGGGGAGCTGTTTTTT. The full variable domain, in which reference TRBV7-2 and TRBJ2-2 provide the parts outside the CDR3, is GAGVSQSPSNKVTEKGKDVELRCDPISGHTALYWYRQSLGQGLEFLIYFQGNSAPDKSGLPSDRFSAERTGGSVSTLTIQRTQQEDSAVYLCASSLGGSGELFFGEGSRLTVL.

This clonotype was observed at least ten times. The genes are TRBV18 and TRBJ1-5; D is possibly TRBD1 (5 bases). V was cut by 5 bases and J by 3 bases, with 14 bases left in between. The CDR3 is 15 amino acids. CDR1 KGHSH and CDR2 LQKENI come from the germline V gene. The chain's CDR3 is CASSGAMRPNQPQHF. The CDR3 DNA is TGTGCCAGCTCAGGGGCGATGAGACCCAATCAGCCCCAGCATTTT.